This T cell receptor (beta chain) stems from a study of regulatory T cells in long-lasting Graves disease. This clonotype occurred many times. Antigen: not known. Study-wide findings and caveats: Newly diagnosed disease favored TRBV20-1 and TRBJ2-1 over persistent disease.

As to time point: newly diagnosed GD, antithyroid drugs for less than 3 months. Extracted PBMC RNA gave rise to the TCR library. Investigators prepared the TCR beta libraries by applying iRepertoire HTBI primers and Arm-PCR of CDR3 regions. TCRdb independently ran MiXCR on the multiplex PCR reads; one entry per CDR3 protein. Among some 250,000 distinct CDR3 sequences listed, roughly a fifth were seen once. Trimming cost V 5 bases and J 3 bases, with 13 bases left between them. CDR1 LNHNV and CDR2 YYDKDF come from the germline V gene (reference sequence). The CDR3 is made up of 14 amino acids. The specimen comprised peripheral blood mononuclear cells (PBMCs), sampled at new diagnosis, from a patient treated with antithyroid drugs. The clonotype originates from a female donor with Graves disease. The genes are TRBV15 and TRBJ1-1; maybe TRBD1 (6 bases). CDR3 sequence (DNA): TGTGCCACCAGCGGGGGGGACACCCACACTGAAGCTTTCTTT. Its translation is CATSGGDTHTEAFF.